This T cell receptor beta chain was profiled in a study of T cell repertoires in cytomegalovirus infection. Study summary: Shared public TCR beta signatures pointed to both CMV infection and a matching HLA type.

Broader study findings: Carriers of CMV plus the relevant HLA were identified by cumulative public TCR beta family frequency. It was HLA-C-restricted CMV-specific TCR beta clonotypes that dominated the response ex vivo.

TCRdb passed the reads through MiXCR, listing each CDR3 protein once. In the table there are approximately 700,000 distinct CDR3 sequences, 35% of which are singletons. This clonotype has more than one count but fewer than ten. What it binds is unknown. In germline, CDR1 is SGHAT, CDR2 FQNNGV. The CDR3 contains 17 residues. Germline trimming cut 5 bases from V and 6 bases from J; bases unmatched to any gene: 14. The rearrangement joins TRBV11-2 to TRBJ2-1, with 9 bases identical to TRBD2. This TCR came from a human donor in good health (CMV status not recorded). Some clones in this sample may be carry-over from other donors' samples. The specimen was PBMCs. CDR3 region: CASSPRGAGGPGNEQFF. The CDR3 nucleotides are TGTGCCAGCAGCCCGCGGGGGGCGGGAGGGCCGGGCAATGAGCAGTTCTTC.